These 19 T cell receptor beta chains were all obtained from the same sample, sequenced in a study of blood T cell repertoires in COVID-19. The repertoire was sequenced with immunoSEQ multiplex PCR; TCRdb's copy has only in-frame clones and lacks some. The sample shows over 45,000 clones, approximately 82% of them seen only once. Sample: peripheral blood. Receptor source: a human donor in a cohort sampled during active or convalescent COVID-19.

This chain joins TRBV27 and TRBJ2-7; 11 nucleotides line up with TRBD1. With V trimmed by 5 bases and J by 4 bases, 7 bases remained unmatched. This CDR3 has 15 amino acids. Germline CDR1 and CDR2: MNHEY and SMNVEV (reference sequence). As DNA, the CDR3 is TGTGCCAGCAGTCACCGGACAGGGGGCTTATACGAGCAGTACTTC. Translating gives CASSHRTGGLYEQYF.

This clone was detected a few times. The chain has TRBV27 and TRBJ1-2; TRBD1 agrees at 7 bases. The V and J ends lost 5 bases and 8 bases, in that order; junction bases with no gene match: 5. The CDR3 has 12 amino acids. The germline V gene encodes CDR1 MNHEY and CDR2 SMNVEV (reference sequence). CDR3: CASSDRANGYTF. The CDR3 region has the DNA TGTGCCAGCAGTGACAGGGCCAACGGCTACACCTTC.

This clone was observed once. The J gene is TRBJ1-6, the V gene TRBV5-1; TRBD1 might be the D (6 bases). Germline lookup yields CDR1 SGHRS and CDR2 YFSETQ. This CDR3 is 14 amino acids long. V was pared by 4 bases and J by 4 bases, with 9 bases between. CDR3 coding DNA: TGCGCCAGCAGCGTAGGACAGTATAATTCACCCCTCCACTTT. The encoded protein is CASSVGQYNSPLHF.

This clone was detected a few times. This chain links TRBV27 with TRBJ1-2; D is perhaps TRBD1 (5 bases). V was clipped by 8 bases and J by 4 bases, with 20 bases between them. Germline CDR1 is MNHEY and CDR2 is SMNVEV (reference sequence). This CDR3 is built from 15 residues. CDR3 nucleotides: TGTGCCAGCCTAGGGGAGCGGGGCAGCGCCTATGGCTACACCTTC. Translated: CASLGERGSAYGYTF.

V is TRBV10-3 and J is TRBJ1-2; D is uncertain. This CDR3 comprises 15 residues. Trimming removed 3 bases from V and 0 bases from J, with 11 bases in between. CDR1 and CDR2 (germline): ENHRY, SYGVKD. In nucleotides, the CDR3 is TGTGCCATCAGTGAAGCGAGCCGTTCTAACTATGGCTACACCTTC. It yields the protein CAISEASRSNYGYTF.

The rearrangement links TRBV19 to TRBJ2-2, with a tentative D call TRBD1 (5 bases). V was clipped by 10 bases and J by 5 bases, with 23 bases between them. The CDR3 has 16 residues. The germline gives CDR1 LNHDA, CDR2 SQIVND (reference sequence). The CDR3 sequence: CATTFRGRVGTGELFF. CDR3 coding DNA: TGTGCCACCACCTTCCGCGGCAGGGTAGGGACCGGGGAGCTGTTTTTT.

This sequence joins TRBV5-8 and TRBJ1-5, with D perhaps matching TRBD1 (6 bases). V dropped 4 bases and J dropped 2 bases, with 10 bases sitting between them. This CDR3 spans 14 amino acids. The germline gives CDR1 SGHTS, CDR2 YDEGEE. CDR3 sequence (DNA): TGTGCCAGCAGCCCCAGGGGTGGCAATCAGCCCCAGCATTTT. Translating it yields CASSPRGGNQPQHF.

The chain combines TRBV7-2 with TRBJ1-5; 8 bases agree with TRBD1. V dropped 5 bases and J dropped 7; count of bases not matched to a gene: 7. CDR3 length equals 14 residues. Looked up from germline, CDR1 is SGHTA and CDR2 is FQGNSA. As DNA, the CDR3 is TGTGCCAGCAGCAGTCAGGGGGCTGAACAGCCCCAGCATTTT. Amino acids: CASSSQGAEQPQHF.

This rearrangement joins TRBV7-9 to TRBJ1-5, with 11 positions matching TRBD1. Looked up from germline, CDR1 is SEHNR and CDR2 is FQNEAQ (reference sequence). The CDR3 runs to 14 residues. After removal of 5 bases from V and 6 bases from J, the junction contained 3 bases not matched to a gene. CDR3 protein: CASSQGTGGQPQHF. CDR3 coding DNA: TGTGCCAGCAGCCAAGGGACAGGGGGTCAGCCCCAGCATTTT.

J is TRBJ2-7 and V is TRBV7-2; TRBD1 is a possible D gene (6 bases). The germline gives CDR1 SGHTA, CDR2 FQGNSA. V was cut by 4 bases and J by 3 bases, with 13 bases left in between. The length of the CDR3 is 14 residues. For the CDR3, the DNA is TGTGCCAGCAGCTCGACAGGATACAACTACGAGCAGTACTTC. This sequence encodes CASSSTGYNYEQYF.

The chain joins TRBV6-1 to TRBJ1-2; D gene unclear. Trimming stripped 2 bases from V and 4 bases from J, with 11 bases between. The germline V gene has CDR1 MNHNS and CDR2 SASEGT. The CDR3 covers 14 residues. CDR3: CASSETAYSYGYTF. In DNA form, the CDR3 reads TGTGCCAGCAGTGAAACGGCCTACAGCTATGGCTACACCTTC.

The V gene is TRBV6-2 or TRBV6-3, the J gene TRBJ1-2, with D unclear. The CDR3 length is 16 residues. Looked up from germline, CDR1 is MNHEY and CDR2 is SVGEGT. Trimming removed 0 bases at V and 1 base at J, with 12 bases between. The DNA for the CDR3 is TGTGCCAGCAGTTACTCTCCGCGGAGTAATAACTATGGCTACACCTTC. Residues: CASSYSPRSNNYGYTF.

The CDR3 region is CASSRGYEQYF. The CDR3, as DNA: TGTGCCAGCAGTAGGGGATACGAGCAGTACTTC. This chain connects TRBV25-1 to TRBJ2-7; the D gene is possibly TRBD1 (5 bases). Germline-derived CDR1 and CDR2 are MGHDK and SYGVNS. The CDR3 spans 11 residues. V shed 5 bases and J shed 4 bases, with 6 bases lying between them.

The V and J genes are TRBV9 and TRBJ2-1, with D perhaps TRBD2 (6 bases). Germline loops: CDR1 SGDLS, CDR2 YYNGEE. V was shortened by 3 bases and J by 7 bases, with 20 bases between the two germline ends. The CDR3 spans 16 residues. CDR3 in DNA: TGTGCCAGCAGCGGGGAACTGGCGGGGCGGATAAATGAGCAGTTCTTC. Its translation: CASSGELAGRINEQFF.

The genes are TRBV6-5 and TRBJ2-2, with TRBD1 as a possible D gene (5 bases). Germline V CDR1 and CDR2: MNHEY, SVGAGI. V was pared by 7 bases and J by 2 bases, with 11 bases between. This CDR3 is 14 amino acids long. The CDR3 DNA is TGTGCCAGCATGAGATGGACAAACACCGGGGAGCTGTTTTTT. This gives the protein CASMRWTNTGELFF.

This chain uses TRBV29-1 with TRBJ1-1, with a tentative D call TRBD1 (6 bases). V shed 2 bases and J shed 6 bases, with 16 bases lying between them. The CDR3 loop spans 14 amino acids. CDR1 and CDR2 from the germline V gene are SQVTM and ANQGSEA. Here the CDR3 reads CSVELDRRKSEAFF. Here the CDR3 DNA reads TGCAGCGTTGAATTGGACAGACGAAAGTCTGAAGCTTTCTTT.

The J gene is TRBJ2-7, the V gene TRBV5-6, with D perhaps TRBD1 (5 bases). There are 15 residues in the CDR3. In germline, CDR1 is SGHDT, CDR2 YYEEEE. Trimming left V 1 base short and J 6 bases short, with 17 bases between. The CDR3 protein is CASSLTGGRGSEQYF. Written as DNA, the CDR3 is TGTGCCAGCAGCTTGACCGGCGGTAGGGGCTCCGAGCAGTACTTC.

This clone was counted a single time. This chain's CDR3 is CASSYMGHLYEQYF. CDR3 nucleotides: TGTGCCAGCAGTTACATGGGACACCTCTACGAGCAGTACTTC. This rearrangement joins TRBV6-5 to TRBJ2-7; TRBD1 is a possible D gene (6 bases). Between the trimmed V and J ends, which lost 2 bases and 3 bases, there was a span of 11 bases. The CDR3 spans 14 residues. Germline assignment: CDR1 MNHEY and CDR2 SVGAGI.

This CDR3 is CASSLNRDRGGEQYF. CDR3 sequence (DNA): TGTGCCAGCAGCCTAAACCGGGACAGGGGTGGAGAGCAGTACTTC. This chain joins TRBV3-1 (or the pseudogene TRBV3-2) and TRBJ2-7, with 10 positions matching TRBD1. The trim removed 4 bases at V and 7 bases at J, leaving 10 bases unmatched. The CDR3 is made up of 15 amino acids. Germline CDR1 reads LGHDT; CDR2 reads YNNKEL (reference sequence).